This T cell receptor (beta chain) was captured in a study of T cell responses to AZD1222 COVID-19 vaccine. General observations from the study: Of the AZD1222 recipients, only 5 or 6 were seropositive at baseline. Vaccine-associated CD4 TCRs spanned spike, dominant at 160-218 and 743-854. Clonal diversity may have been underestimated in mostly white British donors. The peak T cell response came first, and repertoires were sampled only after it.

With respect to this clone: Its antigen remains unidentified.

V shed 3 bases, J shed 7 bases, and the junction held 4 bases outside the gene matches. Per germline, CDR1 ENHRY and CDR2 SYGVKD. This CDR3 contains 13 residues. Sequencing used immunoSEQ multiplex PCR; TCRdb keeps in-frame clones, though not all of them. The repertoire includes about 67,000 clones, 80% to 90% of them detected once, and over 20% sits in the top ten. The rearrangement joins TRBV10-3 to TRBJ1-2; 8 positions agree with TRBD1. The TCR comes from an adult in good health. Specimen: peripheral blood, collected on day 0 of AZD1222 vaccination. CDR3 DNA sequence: TGTGCCATCAGTGACGGACAGGGTAGTGGCTACACCTTC. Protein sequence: CAISDGQGSGYTF.